These T cell receptor beta chains were read from a single sample in a study of radiotherapy plus CTLA-4 blockade in lung cancer. Sequenced by immunoSEQ multiplex PCR; TCRdb stores in-frame clones only, minus some. The profile shows about 80,000 clones, 78% of them singletons. Sequenced here: peripheral blood, sampled from a patient treated with radiotherapy plus ipilimumab. The receptors stem from a human donor with non-small cell lung cancer whose response to radiotherapy plus ipilimumab could not be evaluated. Some clones in this sample may be carry-over from other donors' samples. CDR3s include the opening cysteine and the closing phenylalanine or tryptophan. Fields, in order: V gene, J gene, CDR3 protein.

TRBV30	TRBJ2-3	CAWKGVEGAGTDTQYF
TRBV6-5	TRBJ2-7	CASSTSPDSLEQYF
TRBV7-2	TRBJ2-5	CASSLGFGQETQYF
TRBV28	TRBJ1-6	CASSPRDRALHF
TRBV5-6	TRBJ1-2	CASSPKGALSYGYTF
TRBV9	TRBJ2-3	CASSVVSGGAVDTQYF
TRBV7-6	TRBJ2-1	CASSLVAGDPYNEQFF
TRBV4-1	TRBJ2-2	CASSLEGRDGELFF
TRBV27	TRBJ1-2	CASSALGTGRLDGYTF
TRBV4-3	TRBJ1-2	CASSQDPRDYGYTF